The 26 T cell receptor beta chains in this list originate from one sample, sequenced in a study of beta chain features in type 1 diabetes. Notes on the study in general: For Type 1 diabetes patients, all four CD4+ subsets carried TCRB CDR3s that were moderately but significantly shorter.

Their recognized antigens are unknown. Reverse transcribing all isolated RNA meant expressed TCRB transcripts were sequenced. Produced via immunoSEQ multiplex PCR; TCRdb's table is partial and in-frame only. The data show 310,000 or so clones, about 15% seen once. Material: naive CD4+ T cells from blood. Receptors originate from a young man with type 1 diabetes.

This clone was detected only a few times. The chain joins TRBV25-1 to TRBJ2-7; D is possibly TRBD1 (6 bases). Trimming took 4 bases from V and 2 from J, leaving 12 bases between them. Germline assignment: CDR1 MGHDK and CDR2 SYGVNS. The CDR3 consists of 14 residues. CDR3 amino acids: CASSAPGQAYEQYF. Here the CDR3 DNA reads TGTGCCAGCAGTGCCCCGGGACAAGCCTACGAGCAGTACTTC.

In this sample, this clone turned up a few times. The rearrangement joins TRBV30 to TRBJ2-7; D call uncertain. Germline CDR1 reads GTSNPN; CDR2 reads SVGIG (reference sequence). Between the trimmed V and J ends, which lost 2 bases and 4 bases, there was a span of 6 bases. This CDR3 contains 11 residues. The CDR3 coding sequence is TGTGCCTGGAGTAAGCTTTACGAGCAGTACTTC. Protein sequence: CAWSKLYEQYF. The full variable domain, in which reference TRBV30 and TRBJ2-7 provide the parts outside the CDR3, is SQTIHQWPATLVQPVGSPLSLECTVEGTSNPNLYWYRQAAGRGLQLLFYSVGIGQISSEVPQNLSASRPQDRQFILSSKKLLLSDSGFYLCAWSKLYEQYFGPGTRLTVT.

This rearrangement joins TRBV18 to TRBJ1-1; maybe TRBD1 (6 bases). The V gene lost 3 bases and the J gene lost 3 bases, with 14 bases spanning the gap. In germline, CDR1 is KGHSH, CDR2 LQKENI. The CDR3 is made up of 15 amino acids. CDR3 amino acids: CASSPLRQGYTEAFF. The CDR3 DNA follows: TGTGCCAGCTCACCGTTGAGGCAGGGGTACACTGAAGCTTTCTTT.

The chain uses TRBV15 and TRBJ1-5, with D unclear. Trimming removed 4 bases at V and 2 bases at J, with 9 bases between. The CDR3 is 14 amino acids. Looked up from germline, CDR1 is LNHNV and CDR2 is YYDKDF (reference sequence). The DNA of the CDR3 is TGTGCCACCAGCATGGAGGTTCGCAATCAGCCCCAGCATTTT. Protein product: CATSMEVRNQPQHF.

In its sample, this clone was seen many times. The V gene is TRBV29-1, the J gene TRBJ2-4; TRBD2 might be the D (6 bases). Germline V gene data show CDR1 as SQVTM and CDR2 as ANQGSEA. Trimming shortened V by 6 bases and J by 10 bases, and 10 bases separated the two germline ends. This CDR3 is 10 amino acids long. Written as DNA, the CDR3 is TGCAGCGTCAGAGGACTAATTCAGTACTTC. This encodes CSVRGLIQYF.

The CDR3 loop reads CASSAGFYGYTF. The DNA for the CDR3 is TGTGCCAGCTCGGCAGGGTTCTATGGCTACACCTTC. The rearrangement joins TRBV27 to TRBJ1-2, with D possibly being TRBD1 (5 bases). CDR1 is MNHEY, CDR2 SMNVEV, per germline (reference sequence). The CDR3 is 12 residues long. V lost 8 bases and J lost 4, with 11 bases in between.

The chain couples TRBV11-2 to TRBJ1-5; D gene uncertain. CDR1 and CDR2 (germline): SGHAT, FQNNGV. The V end lost 1 base, the J end lost 4 bases, and 8 bases lay between the germline ends. This CDR3 is 14 amino acids long. The DNA of the CDR3 is TGTGCCAGCAGCTTAGGATCGGGGAATCAGCCCCAGCATTTT. This encodes CASSLGSGNQPQHF.

This clone occurred a few times. The CDR3 sequence is CASSTGGTGSYEQYF. The DNA of the CDR3 is TGTGCCAGCAGTACCGGCGGGACAGGGTCCTACGAGCAGTACTTC. The V gene is TRBV25-1, the J gene TRBJ2-7; 9 bases align to TRBD1. The CDR3 spans 15 residues. Germline V CDR1 and CDR2: MGHDK, SYGVNS. The trim removed 5 bases at V and 1 base at J, leaving 6 bases unmatched.

The chain uses TRBV30 and TRBJ1-2; possibly TRBD1 for D (5 bases). Trimming removed 2 bases from V and 3 bases from J, with 10 bases in between. Germline CDR1 reads GTSNPN; CDR2 reads SVGIG (reference sequence). The CDR3 has 13 amino acids. The CDR3 here is CAWSRQTYYGYTF. The DNA of the CDR3 is TGTGCCTGGAGTCGACAGACCTACTATGGCTACACCTTC. The full variable domain, its missing parts supplied by reference TRBV30 and TRBJ1-2, is SQTIHQWPATLVQPVGSPLSLECTVEGTSNPNLYWYRQAAGRGLQLLFYSVGIGQISSEVPQNLSASRPQDRQFILSSKKLLLSDSGFYLCAWSRQTYYGYTFGSGTRLTVV.

The chain links TRBV20-1 to TRBJ1-1; unclear D gene. V was cut by 6 bases and J by 1 base, with 6 bases left in between. CDR1 is DFQATT, CDR2 SNEGSKA, per germline (reference sequence). The CDR3 is 11 amino acids. This CDR3 reads CSAQKNTEAFF. The CDR3 bases are TGCAGTGCACAGAAGAACACTGAAGCTTTCTTT.

A few counts support this clone. The rearrangement links TRBV28 to TRBJ2-7; a possible D gene is TRBD2 (5 bases). Deletions cut 2 bases from V and 9 bases from J, with 14 bases between. The CDR3 is 13 amino acids. From germline, CDR1 is MDHEN and CDR2 SYDVKM. The CDR3 nucleotides read TGTGCCAGCAGTTTACCCCAACTAGTTGTGCAGTACTTC. Amino acid sequence: CASSLPQLVVQYF.

The V and J genes are TRBV5-4 and TRBJ2-3; the D is unclear. Trimming removed 2 bases from V and 0 bases from J, with 4 bases in between. Germline lookup yields CDR1 SGHNT and CDR2 YYREEE (reference sequence). The CDR3 has 13 amino acids. The CDR3 is CASSLRSTDTQYF. The CDR3, as DNA: TGTGCCAGCAGCTTACGGAGCACAGATACGCAGTATTTT.

This clone was detected a few times. The J gene is TRBJ2-1, the V gene TRBV9; 11 bases are shared with TRBD2. The CDR3 is 16 residues long. Unmatched junction bases numbered 5, after V lost 4 bases and J lost 2 bases. Looked up from germline, CDR1 is SGDLS and CDR2 is YYNGEE. Here the CDR3 reads CASSPASGGTYNEQFF. The DNA of the CDR3 is TGTGCCAGCAGCCCCGCTAGCGGGGGGACCTACAATGAGCAGTTCTTC.

This clone was counted a few times. One end of the junction fails to match germline, which may point to a read error. The rearrangement links TRBV7-2 to TRBJ2-7, with D possibly being TRBD2 (5 bases). CDR3 length equals 13 residues. CDR1 SGHTA and CDR2 FQGNSA come from the germline V gene. The CDR3 DNA follows: TGTGCCAGCAGCCCCCGTGACGTGAGGGTGGGGAGTTTC. Translated: CASSPRDVRVGSF.

This clone was counted between two and nine times. The V call is TRBV5-1, the J call TRBJ2-1, with 10 nucleotides matching TRBD2. The CDR3 runs to 15 residues. Trimming at V came to 0 bases and at J to 7 bases, leaving 4 bases not matched to a gene. Germline V gene data show CDR1 as SGHRS and CDR2 as YFSETQ. Here the CDR3 DNA reads TGCGCCAGCAGCTTGGGAGCGGGAGGGTCAAATGAGCAGTTCTTC. It encodes CASSLGAGGSNEQFF.

The chain combines TRBV5-4 with TRBJ1-2; 7 bases fit TRBD1. Germline V gene sequence: CDR1 SGHNT, CDR2 YYREEE (reference sequence). The J segment lost 2 bases and the V segment lost 4 bases, leaving 2 bases of the junction unmatched. This CDR3 contains 13 residues. CDR3 nucleotide sequence: TGTGCCAGCAGCCAGGACAGGAACTATGGCTACACCTTC. Residues: CASSQDRNYGYTF.

This sequence joins TRBV2 and TRBJ2-7, with D possibly TRBD2 on 7 matching bases. Trimming removed 8 bases at V and 1 base at J, with 18 bases between. The CDR3 extends over 15 amino acids. Germline V gene data show CDR1 as SNHLY and CDR2 as FYNNEI. As DNA, the CDR3 is TGTGCCAGCGGGGGAGGGGGGGCGTCATCCTACGAGCAGTACTTC. Protein product: CASGGGGASSYEQYF. Looking up the rest from reference TRBV2 and TRBJ2-7 gives the full variable domain: EPEVTQTPSHQVTQMGQEVILRCVPISNHLYFYWYRQILGQKVEFLVSFYNNEISEKSEIFDDQFSVERPDGSNFTLKIRSTKLEDSAMYFCASGGGGASSYEQYFGPGTRLTVT.

The chain joins TRBV5-6 to TRBJ2-1; TRBD1 agrees at 8 bases. V gave up 0 bases and J gave up 7 bases; unmatched junction bases: 9. CDR1 SGHDT and CDR2 YYEEEE come from the germline V gene. The CDR3 totals 16 residues. CDR3 loop: CASSLARQGPANEQFF. In DNA, the CDR3 is TGTGCCAGCAGCTTGGCGAGACAGGGGCCCGCTAATGAGCAGTTCTTC.

This clone was found a few times. The chain uses TRBV7-2 and TRBJ1-6; D unclear. The CDR3 consists of 12 residues. CDR1 SGHTA and CDR2 FQGNSA come from the germline V gene. Trimming removed 4 bases from V and 10 bases from J, with 8 bases in between. This chain's CDR3 is CASSSFRSPLHF. Written as DNA, the CDR3 is TGTGCCAGCAGCTCCTTTAGATCACCCCTCCACTTT.

This clone was recorded a few times. V gene TRBV5-1 combines with J gene TRBJ2-5; D call uncertain. This CDR3 has 14 residues. Trimming removed 4 bases at V and 1 base at J, with 11 bases between. Germline lookup yields CDR1 SGHRS and CDR2 YFSETQ. CDR3 nucleotides: TGCGCCAGCAGCCGCGACGGAGCCCAAGAGACCCAGTACTTC. It translates to CASSRDGAQETQYF.

V and J are TRBV2 and TRBJ1-1; TRBD1 agrees at 10 bases. The junction had 14 bases not matched to a gene; V was cut back by 6 bases and J by 10 bases. The germline V gene encodes CDR1 SNHLY and CDR2 FYNNEI. The length of the CDR3 is 15 residues. This CDR3 reads CASSHDRGLPRGAFF. The CDR3 DNA sequence: TGTGCCAGCAGCCATGACAGGGGGCTACCCCGGGGAGCTTTCTTT.

The CDR3 loop is CASSLVVKQGGINQPQHF. DNA for the CDR3: TGTGCCAGCAGCTTAGTAGTTAAACAGGGGGGGATTAATCAGCCCCAGCATTTT. The chain has TRBV7-9 and TRBJ1-5; 8 bases are shared with TRBD1. The V segment lost 1 base and the J segment 4 bases; nucleotides outside the gene matches: 12. CDR3 length: 18 amino acids. Germline CDR1 and CDR2: SEHNR and FQNEAQ (reference sequence).

This chain connects TRBV19 to TRBJ1-5, with D unresolved. The germline V and J ends were trimmed by 4 bases and 4 bases, with 11 bases remaining between them. CDR1 is LNHDA and CDR2 is SQIVND in the germline V gene (reference sequence). This CDR3 contains 14 residues. CDR3 nucleotides: TGTGCCAGTAGTAAGGAGGGCCGGAATCAGCCCCAGCATTTT. Amino acids: CASSKEGRNQPQHF. The variable domain in full, with the rest retrieved from reference TRBV19 and TRBJ1-5, is DGGITQSPKYLFRKEGQNVTLSCEQNLNHDAMYWYRQDPGQGLRLIYYSQIVNDFQKGDIAEGYSVSREKKESFPLTVTSAQKNPTAFYLCASSKEGRNQPQHFGDGTRLSIL.

This clone has only a few counts. This chain joins TRBV5-4 and TRBJ2-7; TRBD2 might be the D (5 bases). Looked up from germline, CDR1 is SGHNT and CDR2 is YYREEE (reference sequence). Trimming removed 4 bases at V and 5 bases at J, with 22 bases between. There are 16 residues in the CDR3. CDR3 sequence reads: CASSLDLSFPPNEQYF. For the CDR3, the DNA is TGTGCCAGCAGCCTGGACTTATCCTTTCCTCCTAACGAGCAGTACTTC.

This clone has a handful of counts. The V call is TRBV5-6, the J call TRBJ1-2; 8 nucleotides agree with TRBD1. In germline, CDR1 is SGHDT, CDR2 YYEEEE. Unmatched junction bases numbered 4, after V lost 2 bases and J lost 7 bases. This CDR3 is 13 amino acids long. For the CDR3, the DNA is TGTGCCAGCAGCTTCCGACAGGGGCTTGGCTACACCTTC. Translation: CASSFRQGLGYTF.

In its sample, this clone was seen a few times. The chain links TRBV18 to TRBJ1-5; no definite D call. Germline loops: CDR1 KGHSH, CDR2 LQKENI. The germline V and J ends were trimmed by 0 bases and 5 bases, with 14 bases remaining between them. The length of the CDR3 is 16 residues. This CDR3 reads CASSPPGGGDYQPQHF. The CDR3 region has the DNA TGTGCCAGCTCACCACCGGGCGGAGGAGATTATCAGCCCCAGCATTTT.